This TCR beta chain is from a study of blood T cell repertoires in COVID-19. Using immunoSEQ multiplex PCR, the repertoire was profiled, and TCRdb retains in-frame clones only, with some absent. The data show fewer than 400,000 clones, 85% seen once. The germline V gene has CDR1 LGHDT and CDR2 YNNKEL (reference sequence). This CDR3 has 12 amino acids. Trimming cost V 1 base and J 11 bases, with 10 bases left between them. What was sequenced was PBMCs or T cells enriched from blood (not recorded which). The chain combines TRBV3-1 (or the pseudogene TRBV3-2) with TRBJ2-3; D is possibly TRBD1 (7 bases). The TCR originated in a woman in her 30s who had been exposed to COVID-19. This chain's CDR3 is CASSQARDRQYF. The CDR3 DNA follows: TGTGCCAGCAGCCAAGCGCGGGACAGGCAGTATTTT.